The TCR beta chain under discussion was sequenced for a study of PD-1 blockade in classical Hodgkin lymphoma. Study background: Nivolumab dosed at 3 mg/kg went to patients intravenously every 2 weeks. General study results and limits: Healthy donors reportedly exceeded newly diagnosed patients in baseline TCR diversity.

A remark on this clone: Antigen: not known.

Specified time point: cycle 4 day 1 (C4D1), after more than five weeks of nivolumab. Brentuximab vedotin exposure varied, and every patient relapsed after autologous stem cell transplantation. The table came from immunoSEQ multiplex PCR; TCRdb's copy has only in-frame clones and leaves some out. The table shows approximately 20,000 clones, with approximately 80% occurring only once. The sample here was peripheral blood mononuclear cells (PBMCs), taken before the fourth cycle of nivolumab. The TCR sequence derives from a human donor with classical Hodgkin lymphoma.

In nucleotides, the CDR3 is TGTGCCAGCTGGATCAGGGGCACTGAAGCTTTCTTT. This codes for CASWIRGTEAFF. The genes are TRBV6-1 and TRBJ1-1, with D possibly matching TRBD1 (6 bases). The CDR3 length is 12 residues. Germline V gene data show CDR1 as MNHNS and CDR2 as SASEGT. Trimming shortened V by 8 bases and J by 4 bases, and 11 bases separated the two germline ends.